The 23 T cell receptor beta chains below come from one sample, sequenced in a study of T-cell memory formation after mild COVID-19. TCRdb re-called the 5' RACE reads through MiXCR, storing one row per CDR3 protein. The data contain about 470,000 distinct CDR3 sequences, approximately 25% of them seen just once; the ten biggest clones take up around 12%. The sample was PBMCs or a T cell subset sorted from them (not recorded which). The receptors shown here come from an adult woman who had mild COVID-19 (a few samples of this study predate the infection). Cell type and time point are not known.

This clonotype was detected only a few times. The chain combines TRBV30 with TRBJ1-5; D possibly corresponds to TRBD1 (5 bases). The length of the CDR3 is 15 residues. Germline V gene data show CDR1 as GTSNPN and CDR2 as SVGIG (reference sequence). V was clipped by 2 bases and J by 0 bases, with 11 bases between them. The CDR3 is CAWSSGFNSNQPQHF. The CDR3, as DNA: TGTGCCTGGAGTTCAGGGTTTAATAGCAATCAGCCCCAGCATTTT.

The genes are TRBV7-2 and TRBJ1-2; no clear D gene. The V gene lost 6 bases and the J gene lost 3 bases, with 5 bases spanning the gap. The CDR3 length is 11 residues. Germline-derived CDR1 and CDR2 are SGHTA and FQGNSA. Here the CDR3 reads CASRSYYGYTF. CDR3 nucleotide sequence: TGTGCCAGCAGATCGTACTATGGCTACACCTTC.

The CDR3 DNA reads as TGTGCCAGCATCGATCTCAAAGGACACCTCACCGGGGAGCTGTTTTTT. Its translation: CASIDLKGHLTGELFF. The chain employs TRBV27 and TRBJ2-2; tentative D call: TRBD1 (5 bases). The CDR3 is 16 residues long. Deletions cut 7 bases from V and 4 bases from J, with 19 bases between. CDR1 and CDR2 from the germline V gene are MNHEY and SMNVEV (reference sequence).

This sequence joins TRBV4-3 and TRBJ1-4, with 7 bases matching TRBD1. Germline-derived CDR1 and CDR2 are LGHNA and YSLEER. CDR3 length equals 16 residues. V gave up 4 bases and J gave up 0 bases; unmatched junction bases: 5. CDR3 sequence reads: CASSRRQGATNEKLFF. In DNA form, the CDR3 reads TGCGCCAGCAGCCGTAGACAGGGCGCAACTAATGAAAAACTGTTTTTT.

This clonotype appeared a few times. V and J are TRBV12-3 or TRBV12-4 and TRBJ1-4, with a tentative D call TRBD1 (6 bases). This CDR3 comprises 14 residues. The V gene lost 2 bases and the J gene lost 9 bases, with 13 bases spanning the gap. The CDR3 DNA sequence: TGTGCCAGCAGTTTAATGGGGGGGCCGAAAAAACTGTTTTTT. As protein: CASSLMGGPKKLFF.

This clonotype was counted only a few times. The genes are TRBV11-2 and TRBJ1-1, with D tentatively TRBD1 (6 bases). V shed 4 bases and J shed 4 bases, with 16 bases lying between them. CDR1 and CDR2 (germline): SGHAT, FQNNGV. The CDR3 is 15 amino acids. CDR3 residues: CASSSLQGRGTEAFF. CDR3 DNA: TGTGCCAGCAGCTCCCTACAGGGAAGGGGCACTGAAGCTTTCTTT. Variable domain in full (rest from reference TRBV11-2 and TRBJ1-1): EAGVAQSPRYKIIEKRQSVAFWCNPISGHATLYWYQQILGQGPKLLIQFQNNGVVDDSQLPKDRFSAERLKGVDSTLKIQPAKLEDSAVYLCASSSLQGRGTEAFFGQGTRLTVV.

The chain couples TRBV5-1 to TRBJ2-5, with D possibly TRBD2 on 6 matching bases. The CDR3 is made up of 15 amino acids. The germline V and J ends were trimmed by 4 bases and 2 bases, with 15 bases remaining between them. Germline V gives CDR1 SGHRS, CDR2 YFSETQ. The CDR3 region is CASSPRGGKQETQYF. The DNA of the CDR3 is TGCGCCAGCAGCCCCCGTGGGGGGAAACAAGAGACCCAGTACTTC. Full variable domain (rest looked up from reference TRBV5-1 and TRBJ2-5): KAGVTQTPRYLIKTRGQQVTLSCSPISGHRSVSWYQQTPGQGLQFLFEYFSETQRNKGNFPGRFSGRQFSNSRSEMNVSTLELGDSALYLCASSPRGGKQETQYFGPGTRLLVL.

This clonotype was observed a handful of times. The J gene is TRBJ2-2, the V gene TRBV4-3; 11 nucleotides agree with TRBD2. The CDR3 sequence is 18 residues long. With 5 bases clipped from V and 0 bases from J, the junction kept 8 bases outside the gene matches. Germline loops: CDR1 LGHNA, CDR2 YSLEER. For the CDR3, the DNA is TGCGCCAGCAGCTTCGCCGGGACTAGCGGATCGAACACCGGGGAGCTGTTTTTT. The encoded protein is CASSFAGTSGSNTGELFF.

The rearrangement joins TRBV5-1 to TRBJ2-3; TRBD2 matches 11 bases. The CDR3 has 15 amino acids. Germline CDR1 is SGHRS and CDR2 is YFSETQ. J lost 5 bases, V lost 3 bases, and 5 bases had no gene match. The CDR3 sequence is CASSSPSGRRDTQYF. CDR3 DNA: TGCGCCAGCAGCTCGCCTAGCGGGAGGAGAGATACGCAGTATTTT.

The chain combines TRBV12-3 or TRBV12-4 with TRBJ2-5, with D perhaps being TRBD1 or TRBD2 (5 bases each). The V end was cut by 7 bases, the J end by 3 bases, with 12 bases between. The CDR3 has 13 amino acids. Here the CDR3 DNA reads TGTGCCAGCACGCAGGGAGCGGAAGAGACCCAGTACTTC. The encoded protein is CASTQGAEETQYF.

V and J are TRBV7-6 and TRBJ2-5; a possible D gene is TRBD1 (5 bases). The V gene's germline CDR1 is SGHVS and CDR2 FNYEAQ. The V end lost 5 bases, the J end lost 1 base, and 14 bases lay between the germline ends. This CDR3 spans 15 amino acids. This CDR3 reads CASSLRGWGQETQYF. The DNA of the CDR3 is TGTGCCAGCAGCCTAAGGGGATGGGGCCAAGAGACCCAGTACTTC.

This clonotype has only a few counts. The chain recombines TRBV29-1 with TRBJ1-5; D unresolved. Trimming shortened V by 8 bases and J by 9 bases, and 17 bases separated the two germline ends. Germline assignment: CDR1 SQVTM and CDR2 ANQGSEA. This CDR3 has 12 residues. CDR3 amino acids: CSTILENGPQHF. Written as DNA, the CDR3 is TGCAGCACAATACTAGAAAATGGGCCCCAGCATTTT.

The rearrangement joins TRBV5-1 to TRBJ1-2, with 9 nucleotides matching TRBD1. Germline assignment: CDR1 SGHRS and CDR2 YFSETQ. J lost 0 bases, V lost 0 bases, and 9 bases had no gene match. The CDR3 extends over 18 amino acids. Written as DNA, the CDR3 is TGCGCCAGCAGCTTGGGGGACAGGGATGCTTTCGCTAACTATGGCTACACCTTC. Translating gives CASSLGDRDAFANYGYTF.

The chain combines TRBV20-1 with TRBJ2-1; 8 nucleotides align to TRBD2. The CDR3 loop spans 14 amino acids. CDR1 is DFQATT and CDR2 is SNEGSKA in the germline V gene (reference sequence). The trim removed 5 bases at V and 6 bases at J, leaving 9 bases unmatched. The CDR3 reads CSAVSGSFGNEQFF. Written as DNA, the CDR3 is TGCAGTGCTGTAAGCGGGAGTTTCGGCAATGAGCAGTTCTTC.

This chain joins TRBV15 and TRBJ2-1, with a possible D match to TRBD2 (5 bases). The V gene's germline CDR1 is LNHNV and CDR2 YYDKDF (reference sequence). The CDR3 has 13 amino acids. Trimming cost V 3 bases and J 8 bases, with 11 bases left between them. This CDR3 is CATSSDLEDEQFF. The DNA for the CDR3 is TGTGCCACCAGCAGTGATCTGGAGGATGAGCAGTTCTTC.

This clonotype appeared a few times. V usage is TRBV7-9 and J usage is TRBJ2-5, with 8 bases identical to TRBD2. This CDR3 region has 15 residues. CDR1 and CDR2 from the germline V gene are SEHNR and FQNEAQ (reference sequence). The trim removed 6 bases at V and 2 bases at J, leaving 8 bases unmatched. Here the CDR3 reads CASRLLAAGQETQYF. In DNA, the CDR3 is TGTGCCAGCAGGCTACTAGCGGCGGGGCAAGAGACCCAGTACTTC.

This clonotype was observed a handful of times. V gene TRBV5-4 combines with J gene TRBJ1-4; the D is unclear. The length of the CDR3 is 15 residues. The V gene's germline CDR1 is SGHNT and CDR2 YYREEE (reference sequence). V was cut by 0 bases and J by 7 bases, with 13 bases left in between. The CDR3 sequence: CASSLGGGSREKLFF. The CDR3 nucleotides read TGTGCCAGCAGCTTGGGTGGAGGGAGTCGTGAAAAACTGTTTTTT.

This clonotype was recorded a few times. The chain joins TRBV7-6 to TRBJ1-5; D is uncertain. The CDR3 consists of 15 residues. V was cut by 1 base and J by 3 bases, with 10 bases left in between. Looked up from germline, CDR1 is SGHVS and CDR2 is FNYEAQ. In DNA, the CDR3 is TGTGCCAGCAGCTTAGGCCCAGGCCTCAATCAGCCCCAGCATTTT. The encoded protein is CASSLGPGLNQPQHF. Looking up the rest from reference TRBV7-6 and TRBJ1-5 gives the full variable domain: GAGVSQSPRYKVTKRGQDVALRCDPISGHVSLYWYRQALGQGPEFLTYFNYEAQQDKSGLPNDRFSAERPEGSISTLTIQRTEQRDSAMYRCASSLGPGLNQPQHFGDGTRLSIL.

The chain uses TRBV7-9 and TRBJ2-2; D is unresolved. This CDR3 has 16 amino acids. Between the trimmed V and J ends, which lost 1 base and 0 bases, there was a span of 9 bases. Germline CDR1 is SEHNR and CDR2 is FQNEAQ (reference sequence). The CDR3 loop is CASSLDLRSNTGELFF. CDR3 in DNA: TGTGCCAGCAGCTTAGATTTGCGGTCGAACACCGGGGAGCTGTTTTTT.

This chain connects TRBV4-2 to TRBJ2-2; 10 positions agree with TRBD2. This CDR3 region has 20 residues. Germline CDR1 reads LGHNA; CDR2 reads YNFKEQ. V dropped 4 bases and J dropped 0; count of bases not matched to a gene: 14. Here the CDR3 DNA reads TGTGCCAGCAGCCTCTTACCCCCGACTAGCGGGCCGACGAACACCGGGGAGCTGTTTTTT. Translated: CASSLLPPTSGPTNTGELFF.

The chain uses TRBV4-1 and TRBJ2-7, with 8 bases aligning to TRBD2. Per germline, CDR1 MGHRA and CDR2 YSYEKL. V lost 1 base to trimming and J lost 4 bases; unmatched junction nucleotides: 12. The CDR3 totals 17 residues. CDR3 amino acids: CASSQAAGAHLGYEQYF. DNA for the CDR3: TGCGCCAGCAGCCAAGCAGCGGGGGCCCACTTAGGATACGAGCAGTACTTC.

This chain joins TRBV12-3 or TRBV12-4 and TRBJ2-1; 13 nucleotides match TRBD2. V lost 2 bases and J lost 7; bases outside the gene matches: 11. CDR3 length: 18 amino acids. The CDR3 loop is CASSLTHPGLAGQNEQFF. The CDR3 DNA is TGTGCCAGCAGTTTAACTCATCCGGGACTAGCGGGACAGAATGAGCAGTTCTTC.

CDR3 residues: CASSFSRTSNEQFF. The CDR3 DNA reads TGTGCCAGCAGCTTTAGCCGTACGTCCAATGAGCAGTTCTTC. The rearrangement joins TRBV11-2 to TRBJ2-1; no firm D call. This CDR3 comprises 14 residues. CDR1 and CDR2 (germline): SGHAT, FQNNGV. V lost 3 bases and J 6 bases, leaving 12 bases between the germline ends.